The rows below give T cell receptor beta chains drawn from one sample of a study of early T cells in non-severe SARS-CoV-2 infection. TCRdb fed the 5' RACE reads into MiXCR, producing one record per CDR3 protein. The sample records more than 50,000 distinct CDR3 sequences, approximately 13% being singletons. This specimen was whole blood, taken at baseline. These receptors were obtained from an adult who was a healthcare worker with PCR-confirmed SARS-CoV-2 infection or an uninfected control (not recorded which). Both conserved end residues are part of each CDR3. D genes are given only for firm matches. Rows give clone size only sometimes, using once, few, many, or a class for an expanded clone.

v_gene	abundance	d_gene	j_gene	CDR3nt	CDR3aa
TRBV6-6	few	TRBD2	TRBJ2-7	TGTGCCAGCAGCTTAGCGGGGGGCTACGAGCAGTACTTC	CASSLAGGYEQYF
TRBV28	many	TRBD1	TRBJ1-4	TGTGCCAGCACCAGGACAGGGGTGGAGGAAAAACTGTTTTTT	CASTRTGVEEKLFF
TRBV5-5	few	.	TRBJ2-7	TGTGCCAGCAGCCGGAGGGGGGACAGCTCCTACGAGCAGTACTTC	CASSRRGDSSYEQYF
TRBV12-3/TRBV12-4	.	.	TRBJ2-2	TGTGCCAGCAGTTACCGGGGCACCGGGGAGCTGTTTTTT	CASSYRGTGELFF
TRBV29-1	many	TRBD2	TRBJ2-7	TGCAGCGTTGAAAAGCCCGTCGGGGGGAGCTCCTACGAGCAGTACTTC	CSVEKPVGGSSYEQYF
TRBV19	many	TRBD2	TRBJ2-5	TGTGCCAGTAGTATCGGGACTAGCGGGAGGGGAGAAGAGACCCAGTACTTC	CASSIGTSGRGEETQYF
TRBV11-2	few	TRBD2	TRBJ2-1	TGTGCCAGCAGCTTAGGGACTAGCGAGTACAATGAGCAGTTCTTC	CASSLGTSEYNEQFF
TRBV20-1	.	.	TRBJ1-1	TGCAGTGCTAGAGACTACCGGGCCTCAGCCGGGAACACTGAAGCTTTCTTT	CSARDYRASAGNTEAFF
TRBV28	.	.	TRBJ1-2	TGTGCCAGCAGTTTGGAGGGGGTACCCTATGGCTACACCTTC	CASSLEGVPYGYTF
TRBV27	.	.	TRBJ1-1	TGTGCCAGCAGGGGGAAATATGACACTGAAGCTTTCTTT	CASRGKYDTEAFF
TRBV5-4	few	.	TRBJ2-7	TGTGCCAGCAGCTTGGTGACGGCAGGAGCCTACGAGCAGTACTTC	CASSLVTAGAYEQYF
TRBV6-5	.	TRBD1	TRBJ2-7	TGTGCCAGCAGTTTATCGACAGGGACCCTCTCCTACGAGCAGTACTTC	CASSLSTGTLSYEQYF
TRBV4-3	many	.	TRBJ1-6	TGCGCCAGCAGCCAAGGTTGGCAGAATAATTCACCCCTCCACTTT	CASSQGWQNNSPLHF
TRBV5-1	many	TRBD1	TRBJ1-1	TGCGCCAGCAGCTTGGGGACAGGGTCGGGGAACACTGAAGCTTTCTTT	CASSLGTGSGNTEAFF
TRBV18	few	.	TRBJ2-1	TGTGCCAGCTTGGGCGTCGGGGATGAGCAGTTCTTC	CASLGVGDEQFF
TRBV5-6	.	.	TRBJ1-1	TGTGCCAGCAGCTTGGGGGATCGGACTGAAGCTTTCTTT	CASSLGDRTEAFF
TRBV29-1	few	TRBD1	TRBJ1-2	TGCAGCGTTGTTCCGGGACAGGGGTATGGCTACACCTTC	CSVVPGQGYGYTF
TRBV20-1	many	.	TRBJ1-5	TGCAGTGCCAAGACAGGCGGTGGCAATCAGCCCCAGCATTTT	CSAKTGGGNQPQHF
TRBV18	few	.	TRBJ2-5	TGTGCCAGCTCACCGACACTAACCCAAGAGACCCAGTACTTC	CASSPTLTQETQYF
TRBV18	few	.	TRBJ2-2	TGTGCCAGCTCACCCTGGGACCTCACCGGGGAGCTGTTTTTT	CASSPWDLTGELFF
TRBV6-5	.	.	TRBJ1-6	TGTGCCAGCACCTGGCGGACAGATAATTCACCCCTCCACTTT	CASTWRTDNSPLHF
TRBV10-2	.	TRBD2	TRBJ2-1	TGCGCCAGCAGGGGACTAGCGGCTGAGCAGTTCTTC	CASRGLAAEQFF
TRBV2	.	TRBD1	TRBJ1-6	TGTGCCAGCAGTGGGGCAGGGGGCCGTGGACGTGGTAATTCACCCCTCCACTTT	CASSGAGGRGRGNSPLHF
TRBV5-5	.	TRBD1	TRBJ1-1	TGTGCCAGCAGTTTCCAGGGGGACAATGAAGCTTTCTTT	CASSFQGDNEAFF
TRBV27	.	.	TRBJ2-2	TGTGCCAGCAGTCTATGGGACACCACAACCGGGGAGCTGTTTTTT	CASSLWDTTTGELFF
TRBV11-3	.	TRBD1	TRBJ2-1	TGTGCCAGCAGCTCTCGAGGGACAGGGGGCAATGAGCAGTTCTTC	CASSSRGTGGNEQFF
TRBV7-2	few	TRBD2	TRBJ2-7	TGTGCCAGCAGCTTAAGTGGAGCGGGGGTCTCCTACGAGCAGTACTTC	CASSLSGAGVSYEQYF
TRBV28	few	.	TRBJ2-3	TGTGCCAGCAGTTTGGTCCTGACTAGCACAGATACGCAGTATTTT	CASSLVLTSTDTQYF
TRBV6-5	many	.	TRBJ2-3	TGTGCCAGCAGATTCCGGACACATAGCACAGATACGCAGTATTTT	CASRFRTHSTDTQYF
TRBV5-1	.	.	TRBJ2-7	TGCGCCAGCAGCTTGGAGAGCTCCTACGAGCAGTACTTC	CASSLESSYEQYF
TRBV12-2	few	.	TRBJ1-5	TGTGCAAGTCGCTTAGGCCCGAGGGTGAGCAATCAGCCCCAGCATTTT	CASRLGPRVSNQPQHF